This T cell receptor beta chain stems from a study of blood T cell repertoires in COVID-19. Study-level information: T cells, B-cell-depleted T cells, or PBMCs provided the cDNA or gDNA that served as material.

Per the original data handling: From reference gene primer amplification, estimates of nucleated cell counts were derived. Profiling relied on immunoSEQ multiplex PCR, and the TCRdb table lists in-frame clones only, not all of them. Clone size and the V and J calls come from that table; the DNA yielded D and trimming. The sample carries 190,000 or so clones, roughly 86% recorded once. Trimming at V came to 3 bases and at J to 6 bases, leaving 7 bases not matched to a gene. CDR3 size: 15 residues. CDR1 LNHDA and CDR2 SQIVND come from the germline V gene (reference sequence). The material sequenced was peripheral blood. This sequence originates from a man between 40 and 49 years old with active or convalescent COVID-19. V is TRBV19 and J is TRBJ2-3; 9 bases align to TRBD1. In nucleotides, the CDR3 is TGTGCCAGTAGTATTAGGACAGGGGCACCCGATACGCAGTATTTT. This encodes CASSIRTGAPDTQYF.